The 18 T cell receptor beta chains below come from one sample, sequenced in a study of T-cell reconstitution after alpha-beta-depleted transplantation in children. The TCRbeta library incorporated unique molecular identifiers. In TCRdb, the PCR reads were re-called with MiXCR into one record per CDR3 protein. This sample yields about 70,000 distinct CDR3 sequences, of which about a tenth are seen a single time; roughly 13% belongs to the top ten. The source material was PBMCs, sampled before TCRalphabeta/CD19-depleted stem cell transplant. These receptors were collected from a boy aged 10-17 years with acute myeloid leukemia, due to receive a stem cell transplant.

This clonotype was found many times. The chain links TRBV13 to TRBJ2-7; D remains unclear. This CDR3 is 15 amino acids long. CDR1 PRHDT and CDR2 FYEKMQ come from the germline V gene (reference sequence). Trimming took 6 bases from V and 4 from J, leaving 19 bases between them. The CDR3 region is CASSSADLVGYEQYF. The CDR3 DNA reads TGTGCCAGCAGTTCCGCGGACCTGGTAGGTTACGAGCAGTACTTC.

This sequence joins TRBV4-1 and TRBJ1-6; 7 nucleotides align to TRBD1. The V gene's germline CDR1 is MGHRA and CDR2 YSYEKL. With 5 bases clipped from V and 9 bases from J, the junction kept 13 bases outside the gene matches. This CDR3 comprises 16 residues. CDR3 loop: CASSYTGVQEGSPLHF. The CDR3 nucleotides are TGCGCCAGCAGCTATACAGGGGTTCAAGAGGGTTCACCCCTCCACTTT.

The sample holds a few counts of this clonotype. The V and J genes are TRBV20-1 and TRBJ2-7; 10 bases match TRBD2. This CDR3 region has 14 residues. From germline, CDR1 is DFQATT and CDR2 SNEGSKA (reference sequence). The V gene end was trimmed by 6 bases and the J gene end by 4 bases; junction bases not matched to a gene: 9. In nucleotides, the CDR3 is TGCAGTGCAACCCCAGCGGGAGGGCCTTACGAGCAGTACTTC. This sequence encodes CSATPAGGPYEQYF.

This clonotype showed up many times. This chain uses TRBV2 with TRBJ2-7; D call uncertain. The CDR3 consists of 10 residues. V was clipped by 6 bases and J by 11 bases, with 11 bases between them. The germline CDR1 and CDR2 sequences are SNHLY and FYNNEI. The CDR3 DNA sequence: TGTGCCAGCAGGGCGGATGGGGAGTACGTC. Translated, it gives CASRADGEYV.

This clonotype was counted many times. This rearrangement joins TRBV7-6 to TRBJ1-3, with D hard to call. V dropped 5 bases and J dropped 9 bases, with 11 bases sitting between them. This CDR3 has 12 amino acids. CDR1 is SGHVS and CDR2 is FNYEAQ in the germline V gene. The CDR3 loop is CASSTTTGTIYF. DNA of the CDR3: TGTGCCAGCAGCACCACAACTGGCACCATATATTTT. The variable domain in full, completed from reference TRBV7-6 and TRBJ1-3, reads GAGVSQSPRYKVTKRGQDVALRCDPISGHVSLYWYRQALGQGPEFLTYFNYEAQQDKSGLPNDRFSAERPEGSISTLTIQRTEQRDSAMYRCASSTTTGTIYFGEGSWLTVV.

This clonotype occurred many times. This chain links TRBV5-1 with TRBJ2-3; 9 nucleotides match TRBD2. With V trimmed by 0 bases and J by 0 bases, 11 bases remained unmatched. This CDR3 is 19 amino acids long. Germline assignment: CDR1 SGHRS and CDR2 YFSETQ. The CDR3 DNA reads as TGCGCCAGCAGCTTGGAAGTAGCGGGGGCCCACCAGAGCACAGATACGCAGTATTTT. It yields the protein CASSLEVAGAHQSTDTQYF.

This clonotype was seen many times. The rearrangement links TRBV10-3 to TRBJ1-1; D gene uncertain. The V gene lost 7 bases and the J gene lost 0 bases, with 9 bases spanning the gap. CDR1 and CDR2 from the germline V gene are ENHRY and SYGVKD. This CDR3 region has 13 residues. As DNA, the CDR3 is TGTGCCATCATCGGGCAATTGAACACTGAAGCTTTCTTT. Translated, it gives CAIIGQLNTEAFF.

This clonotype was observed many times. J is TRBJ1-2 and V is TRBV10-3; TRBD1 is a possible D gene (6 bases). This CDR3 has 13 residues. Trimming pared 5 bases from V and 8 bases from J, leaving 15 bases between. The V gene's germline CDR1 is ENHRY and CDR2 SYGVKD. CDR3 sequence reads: CAISTLQGRGYTF. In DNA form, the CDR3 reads TGTGCCATCAGTACCCTCCAGGGGAGGGGCTACACCTTC.

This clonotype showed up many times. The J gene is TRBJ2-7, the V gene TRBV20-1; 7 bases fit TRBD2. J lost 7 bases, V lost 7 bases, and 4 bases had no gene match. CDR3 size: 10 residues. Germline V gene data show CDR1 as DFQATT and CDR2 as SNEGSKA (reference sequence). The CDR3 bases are TGCAGTGTCCGGACTAGTGAGCAGTACTTC. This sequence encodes CSVRTSEQYF.

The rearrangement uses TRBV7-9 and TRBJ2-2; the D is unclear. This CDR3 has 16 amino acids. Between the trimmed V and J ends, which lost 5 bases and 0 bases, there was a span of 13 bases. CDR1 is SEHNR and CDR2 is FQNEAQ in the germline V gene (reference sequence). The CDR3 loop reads CASSPNVVANTGELFF. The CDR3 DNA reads TGTGCCAGCAGCCCCAATGTAGTAGCGAACACCGGGGAGCTGTTTTTT. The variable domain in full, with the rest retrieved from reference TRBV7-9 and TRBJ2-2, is DTGVSQNPRHKITKRGQNVTFRCDPISEHNRLYWYRQTLGQGPEFLTYFQNEAQLEKSRLLSDRFSAERPKGSFSTLEIQRTEQGDSAMYLCASSPNVVANTGELFFGEGSRLTVL.

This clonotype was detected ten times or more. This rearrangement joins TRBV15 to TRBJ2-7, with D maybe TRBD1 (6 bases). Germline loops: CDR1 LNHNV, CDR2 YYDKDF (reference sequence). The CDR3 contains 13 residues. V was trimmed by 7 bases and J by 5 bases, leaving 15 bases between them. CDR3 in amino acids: CATNGQLSHEQYF. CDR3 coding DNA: TGTGCCACCAACGGACAGCTTTCCCACGAGCAGTACTTC. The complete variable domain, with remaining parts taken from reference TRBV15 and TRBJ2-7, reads DAMVIQNPRYQVTQFGKPVTLSCSQTLNHNVMYWYQQKSSQAPKLLFHYYDKDFNNEADTPDNFQSRRPNTSFCFLDIRSPGLGDTAMYLCATNGQLSHEQYFGPGTRLTVT.

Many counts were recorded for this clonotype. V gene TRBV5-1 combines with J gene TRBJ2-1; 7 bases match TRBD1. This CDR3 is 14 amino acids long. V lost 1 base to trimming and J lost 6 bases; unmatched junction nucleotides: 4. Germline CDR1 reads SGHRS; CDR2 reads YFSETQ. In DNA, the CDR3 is TGCGCCAGCAGCTTGACAGGGGTAGGCAATGAGCAGTTCTTC. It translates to CASSLTGVGNEQFF.

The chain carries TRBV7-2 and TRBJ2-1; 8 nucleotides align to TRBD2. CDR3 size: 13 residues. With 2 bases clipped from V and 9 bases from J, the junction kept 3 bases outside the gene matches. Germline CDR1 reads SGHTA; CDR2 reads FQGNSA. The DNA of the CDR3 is TGTGCCAGCAGCTTAATGACTAGCGCTGAGCAGTTCTTC. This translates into CASSLMTSAEQFF.

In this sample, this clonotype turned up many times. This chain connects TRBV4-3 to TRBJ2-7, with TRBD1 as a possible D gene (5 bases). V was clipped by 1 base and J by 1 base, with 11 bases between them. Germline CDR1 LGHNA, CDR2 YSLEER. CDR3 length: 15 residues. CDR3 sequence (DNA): TGCGCCAGCAGCCAAGGTACAGGACCGTCCTACGAGCAGTACTTC. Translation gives CASSQGTGPSYEQYF.

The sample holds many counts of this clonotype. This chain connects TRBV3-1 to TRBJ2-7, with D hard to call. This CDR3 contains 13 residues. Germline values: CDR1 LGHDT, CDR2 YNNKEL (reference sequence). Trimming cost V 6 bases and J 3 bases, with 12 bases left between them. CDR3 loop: CASRRGRFYEQYF. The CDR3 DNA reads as TGTGCCAGCAGACGCGGACGGTTCTACGAGCAGTACTTC.

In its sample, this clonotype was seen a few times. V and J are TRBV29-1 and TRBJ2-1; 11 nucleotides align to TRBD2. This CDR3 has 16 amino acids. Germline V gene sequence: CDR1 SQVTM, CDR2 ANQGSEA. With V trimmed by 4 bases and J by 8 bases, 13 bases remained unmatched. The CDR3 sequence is CSVAPGPSGRIDEQFF. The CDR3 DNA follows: TGCAGCGTTGCTCCAGGGCCTAGCGGGAGGATCGATGAGCAGTTCTTC.

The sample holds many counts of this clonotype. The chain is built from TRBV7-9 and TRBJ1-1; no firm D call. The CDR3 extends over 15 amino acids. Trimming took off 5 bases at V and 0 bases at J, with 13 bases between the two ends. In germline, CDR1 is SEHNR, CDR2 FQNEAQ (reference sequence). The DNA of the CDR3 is TGTGCCAGCAGCCCGATCCGGAGCATGAACACTGAAGCTTTCTTT. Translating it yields CASSPIRSMNTEAFF.

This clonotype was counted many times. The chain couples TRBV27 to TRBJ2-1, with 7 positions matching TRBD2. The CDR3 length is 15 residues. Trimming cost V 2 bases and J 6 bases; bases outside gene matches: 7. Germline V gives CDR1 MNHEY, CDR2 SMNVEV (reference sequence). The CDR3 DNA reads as TGTGCCAGCAGTTTAGGGGCGGGAGTGAGCAATGAGCAGTTCTTC. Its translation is CASSLGAGVSNEQFF.